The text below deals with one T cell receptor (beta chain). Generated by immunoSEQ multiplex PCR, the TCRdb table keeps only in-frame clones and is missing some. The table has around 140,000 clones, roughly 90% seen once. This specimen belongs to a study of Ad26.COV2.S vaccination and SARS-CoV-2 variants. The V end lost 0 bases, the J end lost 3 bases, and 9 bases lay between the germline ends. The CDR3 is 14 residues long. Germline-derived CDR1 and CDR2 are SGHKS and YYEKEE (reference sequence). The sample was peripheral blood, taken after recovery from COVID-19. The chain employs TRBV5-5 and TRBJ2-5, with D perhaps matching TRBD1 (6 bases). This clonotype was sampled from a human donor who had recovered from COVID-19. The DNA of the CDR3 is TGTGCCAGCAGCTTGGAGGACAGAGAAGAGACCCAGTACTTC. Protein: CASSLEDREETQYF.